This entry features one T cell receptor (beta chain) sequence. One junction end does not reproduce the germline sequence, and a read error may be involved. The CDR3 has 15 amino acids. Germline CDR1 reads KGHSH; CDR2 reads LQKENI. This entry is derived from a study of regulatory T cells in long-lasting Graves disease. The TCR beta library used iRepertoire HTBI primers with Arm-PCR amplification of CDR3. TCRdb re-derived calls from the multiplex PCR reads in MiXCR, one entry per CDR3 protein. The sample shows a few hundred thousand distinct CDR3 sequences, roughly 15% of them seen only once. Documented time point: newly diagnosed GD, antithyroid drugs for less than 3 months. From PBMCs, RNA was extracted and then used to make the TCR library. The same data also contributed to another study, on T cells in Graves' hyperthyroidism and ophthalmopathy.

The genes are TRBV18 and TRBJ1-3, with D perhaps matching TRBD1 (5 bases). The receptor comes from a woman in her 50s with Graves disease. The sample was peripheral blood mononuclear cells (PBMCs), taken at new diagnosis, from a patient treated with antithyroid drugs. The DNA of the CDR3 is TGTGCCAGCTCACCACCGCCGGGGACTGGAAACGCCATATATTTT. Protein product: CASSPPPGTGNAIYF.